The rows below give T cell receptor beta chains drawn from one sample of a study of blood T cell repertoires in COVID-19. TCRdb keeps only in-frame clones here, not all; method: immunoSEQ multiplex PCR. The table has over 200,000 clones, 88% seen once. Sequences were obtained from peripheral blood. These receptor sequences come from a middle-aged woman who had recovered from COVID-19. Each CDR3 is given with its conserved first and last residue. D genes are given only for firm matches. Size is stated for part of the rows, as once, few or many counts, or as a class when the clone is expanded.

cdr3_nt: TGCGCCAGCAGCCAAGATGGGGCGGCCCTCAGATACAATGAGCAGTTCTTC
cdr3_aa: CASSQDGAALRYNEQFF
v_call: TRBV4-1
clone_size: .
j_call: TRBJ2-1
d_call: .

cdr3_nt: TGTGCCAGCAGCCGGGGACTAGCGGGAGGGCCGTACAATGAGCAGTTCTTC
cdr3_aa: CASSRGLAGGPYNEQFF
v_call: TRBV7-9
clone_size: .
j_call: TRBJ2-1
d_call: TRBD2

cdr3_nt: TGTGCCAGCAGGCTTAGCGGGAGCTCCTACGAGCAGTACTTC
cdr3_aa: CASRLSGSSYEQYF
v_call: TRBV27
clone_size: once
j_call: TRBJ2-7
d_call: TRBD2

cdr3_nt: TGCGCCAGCAGCGCGCGACAGGGGGCTACTGGTGGCTACACCTTC
cdr3_aa: CASSARQGATGGYTF
v_call: TRBV4-1
clone_size: .
j_call: TRBJ1-2
d_call: TRBD1

cdr3_nt: TGTGCCAGCAGCGTAGGAGGGTTAGGTGGAAACACCATATATTTT
cdr3_aa: CASSVGGLGGNTIYF
v_call: TRBV9
clone_size: .
j_call: TRBJ1-3
d_call: .

cdr3_nt: TGTGCCATCAGTGAGTCGGGAGGGCGGCGCTCCTATAATTCACCCCTCCACTTT
cdr3_aa: CAISESGGRRSYNSPLHF
v_call: TRBV10-3
clone_size: .
j_call: TRBJ1-6
d_call: .

cdr3_nt: TGTGCCAGCAGCTTGCCAGGGAAGAACACTGAAGCTTTCTTT
cdr3_aa: CASSLPGKNTEAFF
v_call: TRBV5-4
clone_size: .
j_call: TRBJ1-1
d_call: .

cdr3_nt: TGCAGCGTTGGCGGGATTTTAAACTATGGCTACACCTTC
cdr3_aa: CSVGGILNYGYTF
v_call: TRBV29-1
clone_size: .
j_call: TRBJ1-2
d_call: .

cdr3_nt: TGTGCCAGCAGCCGCACAGGGACCGATTCACCCCTCCACTTT
cdr3_aa: CASSRTGTDSPLHF
v_call: TRBV5-6
clone_size: .
j_call: TRBJ1-6
d_call: .

cdr3_nt: TGCAGCGCCTCTAAGGGGGTGTCTGGGGCCAACGTCCTGACTTTC
cdr3_aa: CSASKGVSGANVLTF
v_call: TRBV29-1
clone_size: .
j_call: TRBJ2-6
d_call: .

cdr3_nt: TGTGCCAGCAGCCCCCCCGGCAGGGCCTCCTACGAGCAGTACTTC
cdr3_aa: CASSPPGRASYEQYF
v_call: TRBV5-4
clone_size: .
j_call: TRBJ2-7
d_call: .

cdr3_nt: TGTGCCAGCAGCTTAGACCAGGACTATGGCTACACCTTC
cdr3_aa: CASSLDQDYGYTF
v_call: TRBV11-3
clone_size: .
j_call: TRBJ1-2
d_call: .

cdr3_nt: TGTGCCAGCAGTCCCGCGGCAGGGGGTCCCTACGAGCAGTACTTC
cdr3_aa: CASSPAAGGPYEQYF
v_call: TRBV6-2/TRBV6-3
clone_size: .
j_call: TRBJ2-7
d_call: TRBD1

cdr3_nt: TGTGCCAGCACCTGGGGTAGCGGGGGGACCCAGTACTTC
cdr3_aa: CASTWGSGGTQYF
v_call: TRBV27
clone_size: .
j_call: TRBJ2-5
d_call: TRBD2

cdr3_nt: TGTGCCATCGGGGAGTATGGCTACACCTTC
cdr3_aa: CAIGEYGYTF
v_call: TRBV10-3
clone_size: .
j_call: TRBJ1-2
d_call: .

cdr3_nt: TGTGCCAGCAGCGCCCCCCGGAGCTCCTACAATGAGCAGTTCTTC
cdr3_aa: CASSAPRSSYNEQFF
v_call: TRBV7-3
clone_size: .
j_call: TRBJ2-1
d_call: .